Below, one T cell receptor (beta chain) is given with its context. The data were taken from a study of OX40 agonist ivuxolimab in advanced cancers. For the study at large: In this trial design, patients received ivuxolimab intravenously at 0.01 to 10 mg/kg every 2 weeks.

Germline lookup yields CDR1 MNHEY and CDR2 SVGAGI. CDR3 length equals 15 residues. V lost 5 bases, J lost 2 bases, and 16 bases lay in between. Profiled with immunoSEQ multiplex PCR; TCRdb holds only in-frame clones, not every one. The data contain almost 85,000 clones, roughly 94% of them seen just once; the ten biggest clones take up approximately 9.9%. The receptor's source is an adult with an advanced solid tumor such as melanoma, head and neck, liver or kidney cancer. This chain links TRBV6-5 with TRBJ2-7; D is perhaps TRBD2 (5 bases). Sequences were derived from CD4+ or CD8+ T cells sorted from blood, sampled in a trial of the OX40 agonist ivuxolimab. The CDR3 loop is CASSTRRTPPYEQYF. The CDR3 region has the DNA TGTGCCAGCAGTACCCGTAGGACTCCCCCCTACGAGCAGTACTTC.